The T cell receptor beta chain described here comes from a study of T cell responses to AZD1222 COVID-19 vaccine. On the study more broadly: Pooled in the analysis were second doses at about 4 or about 12 weeks. Overall study results and limits: Baseline antibody screening turned up just a handful of seropositive AZD1222 recipients. Elevations in Spike-specific TCR breadth and depth followed administration of two AZD1222 doses. Donors were chiefly white British, with a greater number of females, and clonal diversity was perhaps underestimated.

Only a few counts were recorded for this clone. Antigen specificity is unknown. Generated by immunoSEQ multiplex PCR, the TCRdb table keeps only in-frame clones and is missing some. The profile shows approximately 100,000 clones, approximately 88% of them singletons. The CDR3 runs to 12 residues. V lost 5 bases to trimming and J lost 2 bases, with 7 bases between them. In germline, CDR1 is SGHAT, CDR2 FQNNGV. The sequences come from peripheral blood, collected on day 0 of AZD1222 vaccination. This clonotype was obtained from an adult in good health. This chain connects TRBV11-2 to TRBJ2-7; D is uncertain. The CDR3 protein is CASSRVTYEQYF. CDR3 DNA: TGTGCCAGCAGCCGAGTCACCTACGAGCAGTACTTC.